This T cell receptor (beta chain) was captured by sequencing in a study of T cell responses to AZD1222 COVID-19 vaccine (dated by TCRdb to the early 2020s). The study in broad terms: AZD1222 recipients given second doses at about 4 weeks or at about 12 weeks were pooled, since spike-specific TCR depth and breadth were not found to differ between the two schedules. TCR sequencing was performed for fewer than 250 trial participants, of whom some 200 were given two doses of AZD1222 and around 25 were given two doses of MenACWY control vaccine. Trial participants were enrolled by age into 18-55, 56-69 and 70-plus year subgroups, with around 150, 28 and 57 TCR-sequenced participants respectively. On the study overall, not on this receptor specifically: Conclusions about previously exposed vaccinees are limited because only a handful of AZD1222 recipients were SARS-CoV-2 seropositive at baseline. The 56-69-year group was small, and its depth increase did not reach significance, likely because of low power. After two AZD1222 doses, spike-specific TCR breadth and depth were significantly higher than at day 0 and than in MenACWY recipients. Vaccine-associated CD4 TCRs spanned the whole spike protein, with dominant responses in regions 160-218 and 743-854. Because no day 14 peak-response samples were available, the repertoires could be characterized only after the peak T cell response. Nearly half of unique spike-specific TCRs reportedly recognized epitopes outside regions mutated in the B.1.351 and B.1.1.7 variants. Most participants were white British and females outnumbered males, and the authors suggested that clonal diversity may have been underestimated.

Notes on this clone: Its recognized antigen is unknown. Base qualities are not at hand, and no much larger clone is one base apart.

CDR1 and CDR2, looked up from the germline V gene (reference sequence), are LNHDA and SQIVND. The germline V end is reduced by 5 bases and the J end by 2 bases; junction bases left unmatched: 5. The CDR3 measures 15 amino acids from cysteine to phenylalanine. The DNA shown is the 45-base CDR3, in frame from base 1. The CDR3 regions of human TCRbeta chains were analyzed by immunosequencing. Per the original workflow: Repertoire TCRs were checked for matches against a reference library of SARS-CoV-2-specific TCRs that had been generated using the MIRA antigen-specificity platform. Breadth meant the fraction of unique TCRs that were SARS-CoV-2-associated, whereas depth meant the fraction of total T cells that were SARS-CoV-2-associated. Each spike-specific TCR was assigned to its reactive spike region and to a CD4 or CD8 class using the MIRA data. Log10-transformed breadth and depth values were compared by one-way ANOVA with Sidak's multiple comparisons tests. This is the immuneACCESS table as TCRdb keeps it, with only in-frame sequences that have V and J called. A part of the clones is gone; compared with another copy, unresolved V genes explain less than half, and the rest is unexplained. The V and J calls and the clone size are those of that table, but D and trimming were determined from the DNA. This sample lists about 37,000 clones; less than 90% were detected once. The top ten constitute 6.8% of the sample.

The sample's time point label is to be understood as: baseline before first vaccination. Vaccinee samples came from UK trials COV001 and COV002, including a single-blind randomized controlled phase 2/3 trial of AZD1222 (ChAdOx1 nCoV-19) in healthy adults. For TCRbeta chain sequencing, PBMC samples were collected from trial participants at day 0 and at day 28 after the second dose. In this chain, TRBV19 is recombined with TRBJ2-7, and TRBD1 aligns with 11 junction nucleotides. Sequencing was performed on peripheral blood, taken on day 0 of AZD1222 vaccination. The receptor comes from an adult in good health. DNA sequence: TGTGCCAGTAGTGCCTGGGACAGGGGGACCTACGAGCAGTACTTC. The encoded protein is CASSAWDRGTYEQYF.